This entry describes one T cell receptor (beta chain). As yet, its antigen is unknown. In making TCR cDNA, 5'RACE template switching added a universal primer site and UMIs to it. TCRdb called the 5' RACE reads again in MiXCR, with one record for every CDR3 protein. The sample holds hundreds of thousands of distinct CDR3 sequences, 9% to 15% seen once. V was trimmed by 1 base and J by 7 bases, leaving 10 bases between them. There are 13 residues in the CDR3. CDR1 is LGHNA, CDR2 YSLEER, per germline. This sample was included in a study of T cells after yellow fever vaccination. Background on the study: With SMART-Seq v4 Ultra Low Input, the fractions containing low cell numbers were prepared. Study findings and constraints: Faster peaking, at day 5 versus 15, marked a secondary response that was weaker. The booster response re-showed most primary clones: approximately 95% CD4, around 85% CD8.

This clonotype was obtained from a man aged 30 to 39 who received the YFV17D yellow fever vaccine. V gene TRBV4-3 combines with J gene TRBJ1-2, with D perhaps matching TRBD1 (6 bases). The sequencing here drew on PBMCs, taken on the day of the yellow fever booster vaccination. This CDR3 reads CASSQVVGGGYTF. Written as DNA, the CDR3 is TGCGCCAGCAGCCAAGTTGTAGGGGGTGGCTACACCTTC.